Listed below are T cell receptor beta chains from one sample, sequenced in a study of CD8 T cells in Susac syndrome. Via MiXCR, TCRdb re-called the immunoSEQ multiplex PCR reads, giving one row per CDR3 protein. The data hold around 170,000 distinct CDR3 sequences, with nearly 97% observed a single time. Sequencing was done on a sample of CD4+ T cells from PBMCs. These receptors all come from a human donor with Susac syndrome. The conserved cysteine and the conserved F or W are not part of the CDR3 here.

J | V | CDR3
TRBJ1-2 | TRBV12-3/TRBV12-4 | ASSLNGGDGYT
TRBJ1-1 | TRBV9 | ASSVGPRAEAF
TRBJ2-1 | TRBV20-1 | SASGKRDPYNEQF
TRBJ1-6 | TRBV20-1 | SARAGTGDSPLH
TRBJ2-7 | TRBV5-1 | ASSPGGSGDYEQY
TRBJ1-2 | TRBV5-4 | ASSLGWRTNYGYT
TRBJ2-3 | TRBV5-4 | ASSLRGAADTQY
TRBJ2-3 | TRBV2 | ASRKGSTDTQY
TRBJ2-5 | TRBV6-2/TRBV6-3 | ASSSDEQGRETQY
TRBJ1-5 | TRBV7-2 | ASSSDGNNQPQH
TRBJ1-1 | TRBV3-1 | ASRPGTGGNTEAF
TRBJ2-1 | TRBV30 | AWMIGGGAGSYNEQF
TRBJ2-1 | TRBV5-1 | ASSAGTPDNEQF
TRBJ2-7 | TRBV6-5 | ASSSARGGYEQY
TRBJ1-2 | TRBV19 | ASSLNRDRINYGYT
TRBJ2-2 | TRBV24-1 | ATSDPRTGTGELF
TRBJ2-7 | TRBV6-5 | ASSYAGLAGNEQY
TRBJ1-2 | TRBV19 | ASSHLSGTGFGYT
TRBJ2-7 | TRBV20-1 | SAATGTVLVEQY
TRBJ1-1 | TRBV5-6 | ASSFGTGLFGTEAF
TRBJ1-5 | TRBV7-2 | ASSYSPDQPQH
TRBJ2-3 | TRBV10-3 | AISGGQPDTQY
TRBJ2-1 | TRBV29-1 | SVAATPGNEQF
TRBJ2-5 | TRBV7-2 | ASSLFASGGAGETQY
TRBJ2-5 | TRBV7-6 | ASSLAQKETQY
TRBJ2-3 | TRBV10-3 | AISDPLGGGNTQY
TRBJ2-7 | TRBV14 | ASSQSGGAYEQY
TRBJ1-6 | TRBV12-3/TRBV12-4 | ASSFLGHSDSPLH
TRBJ1-5 | TRBV30 | AWNPQRDQPQH
TRBJ1-1 | TRBV30 | AGPGTVGQGTEAF
TRBJ1-5 | TRBV5-6 | ASSLIRGSEPQH
TRBJ2-2 | TRBV5-4 | ASSLDRQGLTGELF
TRBJ2-1 | TRBV12-3/TRBV12-4 | ASSLPQGRGF
TRBJ1-6 | TRBV25-1 | ASSDLAGTGDSPLH
TRBJ1-2 | TRBV30 | AWSEGTGTSYFYGYT
TRBJ2-3 | TRBV29-1 | SVGVTDTQY
TRBJ1-6 | TRBV20-1 | SASAGTSNSPLH
TRBJ2-5 | TRBV7-9 | ASSLVSETQY
TRBJ1-1 | TRBV2 | ASSPSAGFTEAF
TRBJ2-7 | TRBV5-1 | ASSLGTGRTEQY
TRBJ2-1 | TRBV29-1 | SVAFTGGPGNEQF
TRBJ1-2 | TRBV12-3/TRBV12-4 | ASSPVGANYGYT
TRBJ1-2 | TRBV3-1 | ASSRESNYGYT
TRBJ2-1 | TRBV30 | AWSAGTAGEQF
TRBJ2-6 | TRBV3-1 | ASSQDPGGANVLT
TRBJ2-1 | TRBV2 | ASSLRGATRSYNEQF
TRBJ2-6 | TRBV6-2/TRBV6-3 | ASSPHAGGRSGANVLT
TRBJ2-7 | TRBV3-1 | ASSQDRSGGSYEQY
TRBJ2-5 | TRBV5-4 | ASSLPGEETQY
TRBJ2-3 | TRBV2 | ASTASGRNTDTQY
TRBJ2-3 | TRBV20-1 | SAKSGAPDTQY
TRBJ2-5 | TRBV28 | ASSFGQGAMGETQY
TRBJ2-7 | TRBV15 | ATSRDPRQGVRGGEQY
TRBJ1-6 | TRBV6-2/TRBV6-3 | ASTRPRGFNSPLH
TRBJ2-5 | TRBV5-6 | ASSFLGGAGQETQY